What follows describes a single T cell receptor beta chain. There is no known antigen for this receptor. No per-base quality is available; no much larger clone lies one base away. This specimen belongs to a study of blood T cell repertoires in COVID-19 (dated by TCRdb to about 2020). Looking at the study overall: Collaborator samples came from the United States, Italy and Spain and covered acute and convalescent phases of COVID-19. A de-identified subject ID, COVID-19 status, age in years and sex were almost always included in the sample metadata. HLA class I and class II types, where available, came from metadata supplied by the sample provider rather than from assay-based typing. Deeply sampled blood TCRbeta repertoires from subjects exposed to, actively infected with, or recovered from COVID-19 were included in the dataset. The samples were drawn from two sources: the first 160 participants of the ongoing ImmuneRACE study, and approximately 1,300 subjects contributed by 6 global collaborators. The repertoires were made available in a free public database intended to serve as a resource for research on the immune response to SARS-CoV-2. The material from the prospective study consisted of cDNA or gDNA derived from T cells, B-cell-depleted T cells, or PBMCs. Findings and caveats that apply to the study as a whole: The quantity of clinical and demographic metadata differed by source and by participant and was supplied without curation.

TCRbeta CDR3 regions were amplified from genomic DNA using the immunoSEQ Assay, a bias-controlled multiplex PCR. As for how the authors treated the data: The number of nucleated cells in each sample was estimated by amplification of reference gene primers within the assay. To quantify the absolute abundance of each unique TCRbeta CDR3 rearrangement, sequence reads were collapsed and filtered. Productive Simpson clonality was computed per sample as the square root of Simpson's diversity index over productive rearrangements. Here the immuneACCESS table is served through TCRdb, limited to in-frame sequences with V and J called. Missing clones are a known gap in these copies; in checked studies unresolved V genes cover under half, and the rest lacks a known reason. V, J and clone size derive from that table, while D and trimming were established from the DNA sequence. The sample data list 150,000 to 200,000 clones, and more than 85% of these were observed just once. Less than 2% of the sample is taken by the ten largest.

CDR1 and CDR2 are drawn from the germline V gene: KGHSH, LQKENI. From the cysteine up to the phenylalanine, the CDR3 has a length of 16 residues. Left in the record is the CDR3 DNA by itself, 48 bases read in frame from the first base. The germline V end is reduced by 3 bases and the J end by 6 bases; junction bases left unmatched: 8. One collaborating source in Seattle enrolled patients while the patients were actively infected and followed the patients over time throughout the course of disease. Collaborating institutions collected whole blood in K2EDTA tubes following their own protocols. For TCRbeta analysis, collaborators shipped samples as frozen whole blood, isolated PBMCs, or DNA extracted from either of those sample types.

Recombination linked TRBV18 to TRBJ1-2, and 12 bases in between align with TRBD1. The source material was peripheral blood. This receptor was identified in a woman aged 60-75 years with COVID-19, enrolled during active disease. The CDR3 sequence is CASSPGTGGAINGYTF. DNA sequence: TGTGCCAGCTCACCCGGGACAGGGGGCGCGATAAATGGCTACACCTTC.